Sequencing of this TCR beta chain was carried out in a study of cytomegalovirus exposure and HLA in healthy donors. The V gene lost 5 bases and the J gene lost 2 bases, with 9 bases spanning the gap. The germline V gene has CDR1 SGHNT and CDR2 YENEEA. This CDR3 has 13 residues. This clone has at least ten counts. The protocol was immunoSEQ multiplex PCR, while the TCRdb copy is restricted to in-frame clones and leaves out a portion. The data hold some 130,000 clones, with around 80% observed a single time. The receptor comes from a man aged 25-45 years in good health and CMV-seropositive. The V call is TRBV11-3, the J call TRBJ1-1, with D uncertain. Sequencing was carried out using PBMCs. CDR3 DNA sequence: TGTGCCAGCAGCACTGGACTAAACACTGAAGCTTTCTTT. Protein product: CASSTGLNTEAFF.